One and the same sample provided the 5 T cell receptor beta chains below, sequenced in a study of shared clonotypes between healthy human individuals. Naive-designated CD8 cells lacked CD45RO, were positively enriched for CCR7, and omitted terminally differentiated effector memory CD45RA+ cells. Assay: immunoSEQ multiplex PCR; the TCRdb copy retains only in-frame clones and omits some. The profile shows around 1,900,000 clones, 93% of them singletons. The sample was naive CD8+ T cells from PBMCs. The receptors were gathered from a man between 18 and 35 years old in good health. Some clones in this sample may be carry-over from other donors' samples.

V is TRBV19 and J is TRBJ1-1; TRBD1 is a possible D gene (6 bases). V gave up 6 bases and J gave up 4 bases, with 21 bases separating them. Germline V CDR1 and CDR2: LNHDA, SQIVND (reference sequence). The CDR3 runs to 16 residues. In nucleotides, the CDR3 is TGTGCCAGTAGGCAAAGGGGGGTTTTGGACGCCACTGAAGCTTTCTTT. The encoded protein is CASRQRGVLDATEAFF.

The CDR3 loop is CASSPRTSANLSSYEQYF. CDR3 DNA sequence: TGTGCCAGCAGCCCCCGGACAAGTGCCAACCTGAGCTCCTACGAGCAGTACTTC. The gene calls are TRBV9 and TRBJ2-7, with D tentatively TRBD1 (5 bases). The CDR3 is made up of 18 amino acids. The germline gives CDR1 SGDLS, CDR2 YYNGEE. Trimming shortened V by 4 bases and J by 0 bases, and 23 bases separated the two germline ends. The variable domain in full, with the rest retrieved from reference TRBV9 and TRBJ2-7, is DSGVTQTPKHLITATGQRVTLRCSPRSGDLSVYWYQQSLDQGLQFLIQYYNGEERAKGNILERFSAQQFPDLHSELNLSSLELGDSALYFCASSPRTSANLSSYEQYFGPGTRLTVT.

This chain connects TRBV5-6 to TRBJ1-2, with 10 nucleotides matching TRBD1. CDR1 is SGHDT and CDR2 is YYEEEE in the germline V gene. CDR3 size: 15 residues. After removal of 3 bases from V and 0 bases from J, the junction contained 2 bases not matched to a gene. Here the CDR3 reads CASSSTGGPNYGYTF. DNA of the CDR3: TGTGCCAGCAGCTCGACAGGGGGCCCTAACTATGGCTACACCTTC.

The chain has TRBV15 and TRBJ2-7; 10 positions match TRBD2. Germline V gene data show CDR1 as LNHNV and CDR2 as YYDKDF (reference sequence). V was pared by 0 bases and J by 6 bases, with 8 bases of the junction left unmatched. The length of the CDR3 is 16 residues. The chain's CDR3 is CATSRDWASGSREQYF. CDR3 nucleotide sequence: TGTGCCACCAGCAGAGATTGGGCTAGCGGGAGTCGCGAGCAGTACTTC. The full variable domain, rest sourced from reference TRBV15 and TRBJ2-7, is DAMVIQNPRYQVTQFGKPVTLSCSQTLNHNVMYWYQQKSSQAPKLLFHYYDKDFNNEADTPDNFQSRRPNTSFCFLDIRSPGLGDTAMYLCATSRDWASGSREQYFGPGTRLTVT.

J is TRBJ1-1 and V is TRBV4-1; TRBD1 agrees at 7 bases. The CDR3 is made up of 16 amino acids. In germline, CDR1 is MGHRA, CDR2 YSYEKL. The V segment lost 1 base and the J segment 0 bases; nucleotides outside the gene matches: 5. CDR3 nucleotides: TGCGCCAGCAGCCAAGGACAGGGTTTTGTGAACACTGAAGCTTTCTTT. Its protein is CASSQGQGFVNTEAFF.